One and the same sample provided the 18 T cell receptor beta chains below, sequenced in a study of blood T cells in healthy people across ages. The authors ran a second PCR of about 6 to 11 cycles using a sample-barcoded 5' primer and a J-beta primer mix. TCRdb reprocessed the 5' RACE reads via MiXCR and lists one record per CDR3 protein. This table holds 1.5 million to 2 million distinct CDR3 sequences, 28% found once. What was sequenced was blood. The receptors here all came from a woman in her 30s in good health.

This clonotype came up a few times. The chain has TRBV5-1 and TRBJ2-1; D unresolved. Trimming left V 3 bases short and J 7 bases short, with 8 bases between. CDR3 length: 12 residues. Looked up from germline, CDR1 is SGHRS and CDR2 is YFSETQ. CDR3 amino acids: CASSYQLNEQFF. In DNA form, the CDR3 reads TGCGCCAGCAGCTACCAGTTGAATGAGCAGTTCTTC.

This clonotype was seen ten or more times. The chain has TRBV5-1 and TRBJ2-7, with a weak D call TRBD1 (5 bases). In germline, CDR1 is SGHRS, CDR2 YFSETQ. The CDR3 sequence is 12 residues long. Trimming stripped 6 bases from V and 7 bases from J, with 14 bases between. The CDR3 sequence is CASKTYQGEQYF. The CDR3 DNA reads as TGCGCCAGCAAGACCTACCAGGGAGAGCAGTACTTC.

Points on this clonotype: One end of the junction is discordant with germline, which a read error may explain. The chain employs TRBV12-3 or TRBV12-4 and TRBJ1-2; 8 bases match TRBD1. CDR3 length: 13 amino acids. The CDR3 is CANSIGQGVGYTF. CDR3 bases: TGTGCCAACAGTATCGGACAGGGTGTGGGCTACACCTTC.

This chain connects TRBV11-3 to TRBJ2-2; weak D call: TRBD2 (6 bases). Germline V CDR1 and CDR2: SGHNT, YENEEA. V lost 6 bases and J lost 6, with 17 bases in between. CDR3 size: 15 residues. The CDR3 DNA reads as TGTGCCAGCAGTTTTCGGCGTGGGACTGCCGGGGAGCTGTTTTTT. Encoded protein: CASSFRRGTAGELFF.

The CDR3 DNA is TGTGCCAGCAGTTACCCGGGACTAGCGGACGCCTACAATGAGCAGTTCTTC. Protein sequence: CASSYPGLADAYNEQFF. V is TRBV7-2 and J is TRBJ2-1, with 11 bases lining up with TRBD2. J gave up 2 bases and V 6 bases, and 9 bases lay outside the gene matches. Looked up from germline, CDR1 is SGHTA and CDR2 is FQGNSA. CDR3 length: 17 amino acids.

This clonotype occurred a few times. The chain employs TRBV10-3 and TRBJ2-3, with a tentative D call TRBD2 (6 bases). V dropped 0 bases and J dropped 4 bases, with 11 bases sitting between them. CDR1 is ENHRY, CDR2 SYGVKD, per germline. There are 15 residues in the CDR3. The CDR3 DNA reads TGTGCCATCAGTGAGTCGACTAGTGGGTCAGATACGCAGTATTTT. Its protein product is CAISESTSGSDTQYF.

The chain is built from TRBV5-4 and TRBJ2-5; perhaps TRBD2 as D (5 bases). V shed 4 bases and J shed 6 bases, with 19 bases lying between them. This CDR3 comprises 15 residues. Germline V gene data show CDR1 as SGHNT and CDR2 as YYREEE (reference sequence). The CDR3 bases are TGTGCCAGCAGCGGAGGAGCCGGCCCTCGGCAGACCCAGTACTTC. Translating it yields CASSGGAGPRQTQYF.

The chain has TRBV7-3 and TRBJ2-1, with 8 bases matching TRBD2. CDR3 length: 14 amino acids. Trimming at V came to 5 bases and at J to 9 bases, leaving 9 bases not matched to a gene. Germline V gene lookup returns CDR1 SGHTA and CDR2 FQGTGA. The CDR3 DNA is TGTGCCAGCAGCCCGACCAACGGGGGGGCTGAGCAGTTCTTC. This sequence encodes CASSPTNGGAEQFF.

The chain combines TRBV5-6 with TRBJ2-1, with 11 bases that match TRBD2. The V gene end was trimmed by 4 bases and the J gene end by 3 bases; junction bases not matched to a gene: 3. The CDR3 has 15 amino acids. CDR1 and CDR2 from the germline V gene are SGHDT and YYEEEE. The CDR3 coding sequence is TGTGCCAGCAGCAGACTAGCGGGGCACTACAATGAGCAGTTCTTC. The encoded protein is CASSRLAGHYNEQFF.

V and J are TRBV6-2 or TRBV6-3 and TRBJ1-5; D remains ambiguous. The V gene lost 6 bases and the J gene lost 3 bases, with 12 bases spanning the gap. CDR3 length: 14 amino acids. Germline V gene lookup returns CDR1 MNHEY and CDR2 SVGEGT. The CDR3 spells CASSRGLNNQPQHF. The DNA of the CDR3 is TGTGCCAGCAGCCGCGGACTGAACAATCAGCCCCAGCATTTT.

This clonotype was seen at least ten times. The rearrangement uses TRBV7-2 and TRBJ2-1; TRBD2 is a possible D gene (5 bases). The CDR3 consists of 15 residues. Germline assignment: CDR1 SGHTA and CDR2 FQGNSA. With 2 bases removed from V and 2 bases from J, the gap between germline ends came to 10 bases. CDR3 amino acids: CASSLYGETYNEQFF. In DNA form, the CDR3 reads TGTGCCAGCAGCTTATACGGGGAGACCTACAATGAGCAGTTCTTC.

This chain links TRBV11-2 with TRBJ1-6; possible D gene TRBD1, 5 bases. The CDR3 sequence is 12 residues long. Trimming pared 5 bases from V and 16 bases from J, leaving 15 bases between. The V gene's germline CDR1 is SGHAT and CDR2 FQNNGV. For the CDR3, the DNA is TGTGCCAGCAGCCTTCCACGGGGACCACTCCACTTT. It codes for CASSLPRGPLHF.

This clonotype was counted between two and nine times. The CDR3 protein is CASTRDRAGHEQYF. The CDR3 bases are TGTGCCAGCACAAGAGACAGGGCGGGTCACGAGCAGTACTTC. The chain employs TRBV7-9 and TRBJ2-7; TRBD1 matches at 7 bases. The CDR3 loop spans 14 amino acids. Germline V gene lookup returns CDR1 SEHNR and CDR2 FQNEAQ (reference sequence). Unmatched junction bases numbered 11, after V lost 7 bases and J lost 5 bases.

The V and J genes are TRBV10-3 and TRBJ1-2; D is possibly TRBD1 (6 bases). This CDR3 has 16 amino acids. Germline lookup yields CDR1 ENHRY and CDR2 SYGVKD. V shed 0 bases and J shed 2 bases, with 13 bases lying between them. The CDR3 here is CAISESGRGRNYGYTF. The CDR3, as DNA: TGTGCCATCAGTGAGTCGGGCAGGGGTAGGAACTATGGCTACACCTTC.

V gene TRBV20-1 combines with J gene TRBJ1-5; the D is unclear. The length of the CDR3 is 14 residues. Per the germline V gene, CDR1 is DFQATT and CDR2 is SNEGSKA (reference sequence). V was trimmed by 2 bases and J by 2 bases, leaving 10 bases between them. CDR3 DNA sequence: TGCAGTGCTAGACAGGCTGTCGGCAATCAGCCCCAGCATTTT. This gives the protein CSARQAVGNQPQHF.

The table lists this clonotype with a few counts. The germline gene is not matched at one end of the junction; a read error may be the cause. This chain connects TRBV5-1 to TRBJ1-2; D possibly corresponds to TRBD1 (5 bases). Germline V gene sequence: CDR1 SGHRS, CDR2 YFSETQ. The CDR3 extends over 14 amino acids. The CDR3 nucleotides read TGCGTCAGCAGCCTGGGGGGACCTAACTATGGCTACACCTTC. The encoded protein is CVSSLGGPNYGYTF. The variable domain in full, with the rest retrieved from reference TRBV5-1 and TRBJ1-2, is KAGVTQTPRYLIKTRGQQVTLSCSPISGHRSVSWYQQTPGQGLQFLFEYFSETQRNKGNFPGRFSGRQFSNSRSEMNVSTLELGDSALYLCVSSLGGPNYGYTFGSGTRLTVV.

Only a few counts were recorded for this clonotype. A clone one base away is much larger, so this may be a read error. This chain connects TRBV2 to TRBJ2-3, with 10 bases aligning to TRBD1. The germline CDR1 and CDR2 sequences are SNHLY and FYNNEI. Trimming cost V 7 bases and J 2 bases; bases outside gene matches: 12. The CDR3 totals 17 residues. CDR3 sequence: CASKRDRGAGITDTQYF. Written as DNA, the CDR3 is TGTGCCAGCAAACGGGACAGGGGAGCGGGGATCACAGATACGCAGTATTTT.

On this clonotype: One end of the junction is discordant with germline, which a read error may explain. V and J are TRBV29-1 and TRBJ2-7; D may match TRBD1 or TRBD2 (5 bases each). CDR1 and CDR2 (germline): SQVTM, ANQGSEA. CDR3 length: 14 residues. DNA of the CDR3: TGCGGCGTTGAGGGGACGAAGAGCTCCTACGAGCAGTACTTC. It yields the protein CGVEGTKSSYEQYF.